This TCR beta chain was found in a study of blood T cell repertoires in COVID-19. Generated by immunoSEQ multiplex PCR, the TCRdb table keeps only in-frame clones and is missing some. The table records over 350,000 clones, 88% of them present only once. From germline, CDR1 is SEHNR and CDR2 FQNEAQ (reference sequence). Unmatched junction bases numbered 10, after V lost 5 bases and J lost 3 bases. This CDR3 contains 16 residues. The specimen was PBMCs or T cells enriched from blood (not recorded which). J is TRBJ2-1 and V is TRBV7-9; 7 positions match TRBD1. This clonotype was obtained from a woman between 18 and 29 years old who had recovered from COVID-19. The CDR3 reads CASSGRGQVNYNEQFF. CDR3 DNA: TGTGCCAGCAGCGGCCGAGGACAGGTTAACTACAATGAGCAGTTCTTC.